The 20 T cell receptor beta chains reported below all come from one sample, sequenced in a study of shared clonotypes between healthy human individuals. The protocol was immunoSEQ multiplex PCR, while the TCRdb copy is restricted to in-frame clones and leaves out a portion. The sample has over 400,000 clones, approximately 95% seen once; the top ten hold about 0.068%. The sequenced sample consisted of naive CD4+ T cells sorted from blood. The subset denotes: CD45RA+ positively selected. These receptors originate from a woman aged 30 to 39 in good health.

The chain joins TRBV11-2 to TRBJ2-7, with D maybe TRBD2 (7 bases). Germline V CDR1 and CDR2: SGHAT, FQNNGV. This CDR3 contains 15 residues. Trimming took off 1 base at V and 4 bases at J, with 14 bases between the two ends. The CDR3 DNA sequence: TGTGCCAGCAGCTTAGTGGGAGGGGGGGAATACGAGCAGTACTTC. Protein sequence: CASSLVGGGEYEQYF.

The chain joins TRBV5-1 to TRBJ2-5, with D possibly called TRBD1 or TRBD2 (5 bases each). Germline V gene lookup returns CDR1 SGHRS and CDR2 YFSETQ. V lost 0 bases and J lost 11, with 14 bases in between. This CDR3 comprises 13 residues. In DNA form, the CDR3 reads TGCGCCAGCAGCTTGGCGGGGCTGGGGGAGCAGTACTTC. This gives the protein CASSLAGLGEQYF.

This clone was recorded only once. The chain recombines TRBV19 with TRBJ2-3; TRBD1 matches 7 bases. Germline assignment: CDR1 LNHDA and CDR2 SQIVND (reference sequence). The CDR3 contains 15 residues. After removal of 5 bases from V and 2 bases from J, the junction contained 7 bases not matched to a gene. The CDR3 region has the DNA TGTGCCAGTAGTCCGCGACAGGGATACACAGATACGCAGTATTTT. Protein: CASSPRQGYTDTQYF.

V gene TRBV6-5 combines with J gene TRBJ1-1; 7 bases are a match to TRBD1. V dropped 6 bases and J dropped 5; count of bases not matched to a gene: 9. Looked up from germline, CDR1 is MNHEY and CDR2 is SVGAGI. The CDR3 totals 14 residues. The CDR3 spells CASRRQGTETEAFF. For the CDR3, the DNA is TGTGCCAGCAGGAGACAGGGTACGGAGACTGAAGCTTTCTTT.

The chain joins TRBV2 to TRBJ2-3, with 7 bases identical to TRBD2. Per germline, CDR1 SNHLY and CDR2 FYNNEI. The length of the CDR3 is 13 residues. J lost 2 bases, V lost 8 bases, and 4 bases had no gene match. The CDR3 region has the DNA TGTGCCAGCCGGACTAGTTCCACAGATACGCAGTATTTT. Translating gives CASRTSSTDTQYF.

In its sample, this clone was seen once. The V and J genes are TRBV19 and TRBJ2-2; D not certain. The CDR3 has 17 residues. CDR1 and CDR2 (germline): LNHDA, SQIVND (reference sequence). Trimming left V 2 bases short and J 0 bases short, with 13 bases between. In nucleotides, the CDR3 is TGTGCCAGTAGTATAAACGGCGGCCCAGCGAACACCGGGGAGCTGTTTTTT. Its protein is CASSINGGPANTGELFF.

This sequence joins TRBV6-5 and TRBJ2-7; D gene unclear. The germline V gene has CDR1 MNHEY and CDR2 SVGAGI. This CDR3 has 13 amino acids. Trimming cost V 5 bases and J 0 bases, with 8 bases left between them. The CDR3, as DNA: TGTGCCAGCAGTCGAGAAAGCTCCTACGAGCAGTACTTC. Translated, it gives CASSRESSYEQYF.

The chain is built from TRBV6-1 and TRBJ1-1, with D possibly TRBD1 on 6 matching bases. Germline CDR1 reads MNHNS; CDR2 reads SASEGT. The CDR3 has 12 amino acids. Trimming removed 6 bases at V and 8 bases at J, with 13 bases between. As DNA, the CDR3 is TGTGCCAGCAGGGAAAGGACAGTCGAAGCTTTCTTT. As protein: CASRERTVEAFF.

The chain is built from TRBV29-1 and TRBJ2-3; D is perhaps TRBD1 or TRBD2 (5 bases each). V gave up 8 bases and J gave up 2 bases, with 17 bases separating them. This CDR3 has 14 residues. The V gene's germline CDR1 is SQVTM and CDR2 ANQGSEA. CDR3 nucleotides: TGCAGCTCGACGGAGATGGGGACCACAGATACGCAGTATTTT. Its protein product is CSSTEMGTTDTQYF.

This chain uses TRBV7-9 with TRBJ2-2; 9 nucleotides align to TRBD1. Germline V gives CDR1 SEHNR, CDR2 FQNEAQ (reference sequence). V gave up 5 bases and J gave up 11 bases; unmatched junction bases: 9. The CDR3 totals 14 residues. DNA for the CDR3: TGTGCCAGCAGCCCGGACAGGGGCCTCGGTGAGCTGTTTTTT. This encodes CASSPDRGLGELFF.

The chain has TRBV7-8 and TRBJ2-7; 11 nucleotides match TRBD1. J gave up 0 bases and V 5 bases, and 6 bases lay outside the gene matches. The CDR3 runs 16 residues. Germline CDR1 is SGHVS and CDR2 is FQNEAQ. CDR3 in DNA: TGTGCCAGCAGCGGAGGGGGACAGGGGGTCTCCTACGAGCAGTACTTC. Protein sequence: CASSGGGQGVSYEQYF.

The gene calls are TRBV7-9 and TRBJ2-4; TRBD1 matches at 12 bases. The ends lost 4 bases at V and 8 bases at J; junction bases unmatched: 3. This CDR3 has 14 residues. Germline CDR1 reads SEHNR; CDR2 reads FQNEAQ (reference sequence). CDR3 bases: TGTGCCAGCAGCTCCGGGACAGGGGGCCACATTCAGTACTTC. Encoded protein: CASSSGTGGHIQYF.

The chain uses TRBV28 and TRBJ1-3; perhaps TRBD1 as D (5 bases). The CDR3 totals 17 residues. Germline assignment: CDR1 MDHEN and CDR2 SYDVKM. V lost 6 bases, J lost 1 base, and 19 bases lay in between. As DNA, the CDR3 is TGTGCCAGCAGCTCAGGGTCGGTCGGTCTGTCTGGAAACACCATATATTTT. It specifies CASSSGSVGLSGNTIYF.

J is TRBJ1-4 and V is TRBV2, with a tentative D call TRBD1 (6 bases). The ends were cut back, 5 bases at V and 3 bases at J, with 13 bases in the middle. From germline, CDR1 is SNHLY and CDR2 FYNNEI. The CDR3 extends over 15 amino acids. The DNA for the CDR3 is TGTGCCAGCAGTACTACAGGGATCCCTAATGAAAAACTGTTTTTT. It codes for CASSTTGIPNEKLFF. Complete variable domain (other parts from reference TRBV2 and TRBJ1-4): EPEVTQTPSHQVTQMGQEVILRCVPISNHLYFYWYRQILGQKVEFLVSFYNNEISEKSEIFDDQFSVERPDGSNFTLKIRSTKLEDSAMYFCASSTTGIPNEKLFFGSGTQLSVL.

The rearrangement uses TRBV25-1 and TRBJ1-1; 8 nucleotides match TRBD1. The germline V gene encodes CDR1 MGHDK and CDR2 SYGVNS. There are 15 residues in the CDR3. The V gene end was trimmed by 3 bases and the J gene end by 1 base; junction bases not matched to a gene: 4. CDR3 bases: TGTGCCAGCAGTGATCCACAGGGGGGGAACACTGAAGCTTTCTTT. Translated, it gives CASSDPQGGNTEAFF.

This chain joins TRBV11-3 and TRBJ2-7; 12 nucleotides match TRBD2. Losses at the gene ends were 2 bases for V and 0 bases for J; bases not matched to a gene: 8. The germline V gene has CDR1 SGHNT and CDR2 YENEEA. This CDR3 is 18 amino acids long. Here the CDR3 DNA reads TGTGCCAGCAGCTTAACGACTAGCGGGAGCCCTAACTCCTACGAGCAGTACTTC. Its protein product is CASSLTTSGSPNSYEQYF.

The chain recombines TRBV7-9 with TRBJ1-3; D might be TRBD1 (6 bases). Trimming removed 5 bases at V and 6 bases at J, with 17 bases between. In germline, CDR1 is SEHNR, CDR2 FQNEAQ (reference sequence). The CDR3 length is 15 residues. The CDR3, as DNA: TGTGCCAGCAGCCTTCTGACCGGGACATCAAACACCATATATTTT. It encodes CASSLLTGTSNTIYF.

This clone appeared a single time. This chain uses TRBV11-2 with TRBJ1-3; D ambiguous. The CDR3 is made up of 14 amino acids. Germline V lookup: CDR1 SGHAT, CDR2 FQNNGV. V shed 1 base and J shed 2 bases, with 6 bases lying between them. The CDR3 DNA reads TGTGCCAGCAGCTTAGGAAGGACTGGAAACACCATATATTTT. Translating gives CASSLGRTGNTIYF.

V is TRBV7-9 and J is TRBJ1-2; 8 bases map to TRBD1. The CDR3 contains 19 residues. Trimming removed 2 bases from V and 0 bases from J; junction bases left unmatched: 14. Germline V gene lookup returns CDR1 SEHNR and CDR2 FQNEAQ (reference sequence). The CDR3 loop reads CASSLPQGARRGANYGYTF. For the CDR3, the DNA is TGTGCCAGCAGCTTACCGCAGGGGGCCCGCCGGGGAGCTAACTATGGCTACACCTTC.

The genes are TRBV9 and TRBJ1-6, with D uncertain. V lost 4 bases, J lost 9 bases, and 14 bases lay in between. CDR1 is SGDLS and CDR2 is YYNGEE in the germline V gene. The length of the CDR3 is 14 residues. As DNA, the CDR3 is TGTGCCAGCAGCCCCAGTGGGTTGCGTTCACCCCTCCACTTT. Its protein is CASSPSGLRSPLHF.